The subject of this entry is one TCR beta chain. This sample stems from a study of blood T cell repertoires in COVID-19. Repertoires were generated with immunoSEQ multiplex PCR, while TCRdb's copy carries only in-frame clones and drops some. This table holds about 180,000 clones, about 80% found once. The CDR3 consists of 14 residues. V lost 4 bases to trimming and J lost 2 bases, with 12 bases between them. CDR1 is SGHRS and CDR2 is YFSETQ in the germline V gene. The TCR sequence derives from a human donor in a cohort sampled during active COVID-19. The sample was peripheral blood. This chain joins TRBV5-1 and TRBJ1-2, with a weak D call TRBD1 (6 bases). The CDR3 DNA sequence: TGCGCCAGCAGCAGGGGGACGGACAACTATGGCTACACCTTC. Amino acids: CASSRGTDNYGYTF.